This T cell receptor beta chain was recorded in a study of vaccination and CD4 T cells after COVID-19. Concerning this clonotype: No antigen is known for it.

Time point: late sampling 161 to 241 days after vaccination in a few convalescent patients. Treatment meaning: approximately 11-day PBMC culture with coronavirus spike peptide pools or control peptides (ViraFEST assay). All positive PCR tests were dated between March and December 2020, predating US Alpha, Beta and Delta variants. Negative selection yielded CD4+ T cells from day-10 cultures. Cultured CD4+ T cell DNA was sequenced using the Oncomine TCR Beta short-read assay. TCRdb recomputed calls from the PCR reads with MiXCR, one row per CDR3 protein. The table records some 24,000 distinct CDR3 sequences, about 31% of them present only once. Sequenced here: CD4+ T cells from blood, cultured in vitro, sampled about 7 months after SARS-CoV-2 vaccination. The sequence was collected from a human donor who had recovered from COVID-19.

For the CDR3, the DNA is TGTGCCAGCAGCTTGACTAGTCTAGCGAGCCTCACAGATACGCAGTATTTT. It specifies CASSLTSLASLTDTQYF. The chain couples TRBV7-8 to TRBJ2-3; a weak D match, TRBD2 (6 bases). The CDR3 loop spans 17 amino acids. The germline V gene has CDR1 SGHVS and CDR2 FQNEAQ. V was shortened by 3 bases and J by 2 bases, with 18 bases between the two germline ends.